This TCR beta chain is from a study of cytomegalovirus exposure and HLA in healthy donors. With 60 Vbeta and 13 Jbeta primers, the PCR was carried out. Only in-frame clones appear in the TCRdb table, and some are missing; sequencing was by immunoSEQ multiplex PCR. The data show roughly 120,000 clones, about 59% seen once. V lost 5 bases, J lost 7 bases, and 18 bases stayed unmatched. Germline CDR1 SEHNR, CDR2 FQNEAQ (reference sequence). This CDR3 region has 17 residues. A word on this clone: The antigen is not known.

Findings and caveats of the study: The authors later found HLA-associated TCR beta chains more clonally expanded than equally common others.

This chain uses TRBV7-9 with TRBJ2-7; TRBD2 matches 9 bases. The TCR comes from a middle-aged woman in good health and CMV-seropositive. Sequences were obtained from PBMCs. CDR3 sequence (DNA): TGTGCCAGCAGCCCAAACCTTGGGAGCGGGAGGTTGAGGGAGCAGTACTTC. Translation: CASSPNLGSGRLREQYF.